These 21 T cell receptor beta chains were all obtained from the same sample, sequenced in a study of beta chain features in type 1 diabetes (dated 2018 in TCRdb). The study at large found these results: In all four CD4+ subsets, TCRB CDR3 length was moderately but significantly shorter in type 1 diabetes patients.

Preparation of the library involved the immunoSEQ multiplex PCR assay. The entire isolated RNA was reverse transcribed using the High Capacity cDNA Reverse Transcription Kit, and thus expressed TCRB transcripts were sequenced. What TCRdb holds here is the immuneACCESS table cut down to in-frame rearrangements. Part of the clones is not present; checked against another copy, under half of the missing clones reflect an unresolved V gene, and the others are unexplained. The sample table holds some 200,000 clones, of which approximately 16% were seen once. The ten largest make up 0.08% to 0.095% of the sample. No antigen has been assigned to these receptors. The sequencing sample was made of naive CD4+ T cells from blood. Per the publication, the cell subset or site label means: true naive CD4+ T cells. The receptor set was obtained from a man aged 30 to 39 with type 1 diabetes.

The chain has TRBV6-1 and TRBJ2-1; maybe TRBD2 (7 bases). Germline CDR1 reads MNHNS; CDR2 reads SASEGT. Trimming shortened V by 8 bases and J by 12 bases, and 20 bases separated the two germline ends. This CDR3 is built from 13 residues. The CDR3 DNA is TGTGCCAGCCGATCAACTAGCGCCAGGGGGCAGTTCTTC. Translated, it gives CASRSTSARGQFF.

This clone was found a few times. The chain employs TRBV9 and TRBJ2-5; D uncertain. The CDR3 totals 14 residues. Germline CDR1 and CDR2: SGDLS and YYNGEE. V was clipped by 0 bases and J by 3 bases, with 9 bases between them. The CDR3 spells CASSVAGRKETQYF. CDR3 DNA: TGTGCCAGCAGCGTAGCGGGTAGAAAAGAGACCCAGTACTTC.

This clone was observed a handful of times. This chain links TRBV10-3 with TRBJ2-1; 9 bases are shared with TRBD2. V lost 5 bases and J lost 9; bases outside the gene matches: 8. The CDR3 runs to 14 residues. The germline V gene encodes CDR1 ENHRY and CDR2 SYGVKD. The CDR3 nucleotides read TGTGCCATCAGTCCCCCTCAGCGGGGGGCTGAGCAGTTCTTC. This translates into CAISPPQRGAEQFF.

This clone has a handful of counts. V gene TRBV29-1 combines with J gene TRBJ2-1; tentatively, D is TRBD1 (5 bases). The V gene lost 0 bases and the J gene lost 0 bases, with 12 bases spanning the gap. The CDR3 totals 16 residues. From germline, CDR1 is SQVTM and CDR2 ANQGSEA. CDR3 DNA sequence: TGCAGCGTTGAAGATGGGGCAGGAAGCTCCTACAATGAGCAGTTCTTC. Its protein product is CSVEDGAGSSYNEQFF.

This clone has more than one count but fewer than ten. V usage is TRBV28 and J usage is TRBJ1-1; D gene uncertain. Germline CDR1 MDHEN, CDR2 SYDVKM. Trimming removed 2 bases at V and 6 bases at J, with 4 bases between. This CDR3 is built from 11 residues. DNA of the CDR3: TGTGCCAGCAGTTTAACCGCTGAAGCTTTCTTT. This encodes CASSLTAEAFF. Variable domain in full (rest from reference TRBV28 and TRBJ1-1): DVKVTQSSRYLVKRTGEKVFLECVQDMDHENMFWYRQDPGLGLRLIYFSYDVKMKEKGDIPEGYSVSREKKERFSLILESASTNQTSMYLCASSLTAEAFFGQGTRLTVV.

The chain uses TRBV27 and TRBJ2-4; D remains ambiguous. Germline CDR1 reads MNHEY; CDR2 reads SMNVEV (reference sequence). The CDR3 runs 16 residues. Trimming stripped 5 bases from V and 0 bases from J, with 14 bases between. CDR3 residues: CASSPYWTLAKNIQYF. CDR3 sequence (DNA): TGTGCCAGCAGTCCCTACTGGACCTTAGCCAAAAACATTCAGTACTTC.

This clone was picked up a small number of times. Because the CDR3's place on the DNA is in doubt, the DNA is left out and the CDR3 is given as listed by TCRdb. The rearrangement uses TRBV5-1 and TRBJ2-1; the D call of TRBD2 is as the table states it, not checked on the DNA. Germline V CDR1 and CDR2: SGHRS, YFSETQ. The CDR3 is made up of 16 amino acids, end residues included. The CDR3: CASILASGSSYNEQFF.

This clone has only a few counts. The chain employs TRBV30 and TRBJ2-6, with 7 bases lining up with TRBD1. The germline gives CDR1 GTSNPN, CDR2 SVGIG (reference sequence). CDR3 length: 13 residues. With V trimmed by 6 bases and J by 4 bases, 3 bases remained unmatched. CDR3 nucleotide sequence: TGTGCCTGCGACAGGGCCGGGGCCAACGTCCTGACTTTC. Translation: CACDRAGANVLTF.

The CDR3 sequence is CASSEYGIGLQETQYF. Written as DNA, the CDR3 is TGTGCCAGCAGTGAATATGGGATAGGTCTCCAAGAGACCCAGTACTTC. The V and J genes are TRBV25-1 and TRBJ2-5, with no clear D. Per germline, CDR1 MGHDK and CDR2 SYGVNS. Trimming cost V 0 bases and J 1 base, with 12 bases left between them. The CDR3 loop spans 16 amino acids.

The chain is built from TRBV7-3 and TRBJ2-3; no firm D call. The CDR3 is 14 residues long. Trimming removed 7 bases at V and 4 bases at J, with 15 bases between. CDR1 and CDR2 (germline): SGHTA, FQGTGA. The CDR3 reads CASIPNRIPDTQYF. CDR3 DNA: TGTGCCAGCATCCCGAACCGGATACCAGATACGCAGTATTTT.

A few counts support this clone. The chain couples TRBV6-4 to TRBJ2-3; D not certain. The germline V and J ends were trimmed by 2 bases and 0 bases, with 9 bases remaining between them. The CDR3 length is 15 residues. CDR1 is MRHNA and CDR2 is SNTAGT in the germline V gene. The CDR3 DNA reads TGTGCCAGCAGTGACGACCTAGATAGCACAGATACGCAGTATTTT. This codes for CASSDDLDSTDTQYF.

The rearrangement uses TRBV5-1 and TRBJ2-1; D is uncertain. CDR1 is SGHRS and CDR2 is YFSETQ in the germline V gene. This CDR3 has 14 amino acids. V lost 2 bases, J lost 5 bases, and 11 bases lay in between. The CDR3, as DNA: TGCGCCAGCAGCTTTGGGTCCACAGACAATGAGCAGTTCTTC. It is translated as CASSFGSTDNEQFF.

The genes are TRBV7-9 and TRBJ2-7, with no clear D. V dropped 2 bases and J dropped 2 bases, with 13 bases sitting between them. In germline, CDR1 is SEHNR, CDR2 FQNEAQ (reference sequence). The length of the CDR3 is 15 residues. The CDR3 loop reads CASSLLSGSTYEQYF. CDR3 sequence (DNA): TGTGCCAGCAGCTTACTGTCTGGTTCCACCTACGAGCAGTACTTC.

The rearrangement joins TRBV15 to TRBJ1-1; D might be TRBD1 (6 bases). The CDR3 loop spans 15 amino acids. The germline V gene has CDR1 LNHNV and CDR2 YYDKDF (reference sequence). Trimming took off 2 bases at V and 2 bases at J, with 12 bases between the two ends. CDR3 residues: CATSRRRTDNTEAFF. The DNA for the CDR3 is TGTGCCACCAGCAGAAGAAGGACAGATAACACTGAAGCTTTCTTT.

This clone showed up just a few times. The rearrangement links TRBV29-1 to TRBJ2-1; possible D gene TRBD2, 6 bases. V lost 7 bases and J 6 bases, leaving 22 bases between the germline ends. The CDR3 is 15 amino acids. CDR1 SQVTM and CDR2 ANQGSEA come from the germline V gene. CDR3 amino acids: CSAQVRVAALNEQFF. The CDR3 region has the DNA TGCAGCGCTCAAGTAAGGGTAGCGGCTCTCAATGAGCAGTTCTTC.

This clone turned up a few times. The chain employs TRBV5-1 and TRBJ1-1; no clear D gene. The CDR3 sequence is 15 residues long. The germline gives CDR1 SGHRS, CDR2 YFSETQ. The V end lost 2 bases, the J end lost 3 bases, and 14 bases lay between the germline ends. The CDR3 loop reads CASSLDNPTDTEAFF. The CDR3 DNA reads as TGCGCCAGCAGCTTAGACAACCCCACGGACACTGAAGCTTTCTTT.

This clone was recorded a few times. One junction end does not reproduce the germline sequence, and a read error may be involved. The CDR3 loop reads CASSLFDF. The DNA for the CDR3 is TGTGCCAGCAGCTTATTCGACTTC. The V gene is TRBV7-9, the J gene TRBJ2-7; D not resolved. Germline V gene sequence: CDR1 SEHNR, CDR2 FQNEAQ (reference sequence). This CDR3 has 8 amino acids.

The CDR3 region is CASSVAPLTEAFF. The CDR3 DNA reads TGTGCCAGCAGCGTAGCTCCCCTCACTGAAGCTTTCTTT. The chain joins TRBV9 to TRBJ1-1; D not resolved. Deletions cut 0 bases from V and 4 bases from J, with 7 bases between. The CDR3 contains 13 residues. CDR1 SGDLS and CDR2 YYNGEE come from the germline V gene. The variable domain in full, with the rest retrieved from reference TRBV9 and TRBJ1-1, is DSGVTQTPKHLITATGQRVTLRCSPRSGDLSVYWYQQSLDQGLQFLIQYYNGEERAKGNILERFSAQQFPDLHSELNLSSLELGDSALYFCASSVAPLTEAFFGQGTRLTVV.

The chain links TRBV25-1 to TRBJ1-2; TRBD1 might be the D (5 bases). The V end was cut by 6 bases, the J end by 7 bases, with 9 bases between. Germline V gives CDR1 MGHDK, CDR2 SYGVNS. The length of the CDR3 is 11 residues. DNA for the CDR3: TGTGCCAGCAGACAGGACGGTGGCTACACCTTC. Translated, it gives CASRQDGGYTF.

The table lists this clone with a few counts. The J gene is TRBJ1-5, the V gene TRBV30; D may be TRBD1 (5 bases). The CDR3 covers 15 residues. Trimming removed 1 base from V and 2 bases from J, with 12 bases in between. Germline assignment: CDR1 GTSNPN and CDR2 SVGIG (reference sequence). Here the CDR3 DNA reads TGTGCCTGGAGTGCACGGGGGATGGGCAATCAGCCCCAGCATTTT. Amino acids: CAWSARGMGNQPQHF.

There are a few counts of this clone. This chain links TRBV15 with TRBJ2-1; 9 nucleotides line up with TRBD2. Germline CDR1 and CDR2: LNHNV and YYDKDF (reference sequence). V was clipped by 6 bases and J by 5 bases; unmatched bases: 11. This CDR3 has 16 amino acids. CDR3 DNA sequence: TGTGCCACCAGTCTAGGGACTAGCCCAGGTCACAATGAGCAGTTCTTC. This gives the protein CATSLGTSPGHNEQFF.